This T cell receptor (beta chain) was documented in a study of early T cells in non-severe SARS-CoV-2 infection. Study background: It was bulk RNA from unsorted whole blood that was sequenced, and the chains were unpaired. Study findings and constraints: VDJdb-based annotation leaned toward anti-spike CD8 responses and missed private and CD4 specificities.

Attachment of unique molecular identifiers was made to individual cDNA molecules. Each CDR3 protein gets one entry after TCRdb re-called the 5' RACE reads with MiXCR. The data contain about 70,000 distinct CDR3 sequences, around 12% of them singletons. This clonotype was seen a few times. Its antigen remains unknown. This sample comprised whole blood, obtained at baseline. The sequence came from an adult who was a healthcare worker with PCR-confirmed SARS-CoV-2 infection or an uninfected control (not recorded which). The donor label of this sample is uncertain.

DNA for the CDR3: TGTGCCAGCGCTAGCGACACAGATACGCAGTATTTT. Translation: CASASDTDTQYF. The V call is TRBV27, the J call TRBJ2-3, with a tentative D call TRBD2 (6 bases). The CDR3 runs 12 residues. CDR1 is MNHEY, CDR2 SMNVEV, per germline (reference sequence). V dropped 8 bases and J dropped 2 bases, with 8 bases sitting between them.